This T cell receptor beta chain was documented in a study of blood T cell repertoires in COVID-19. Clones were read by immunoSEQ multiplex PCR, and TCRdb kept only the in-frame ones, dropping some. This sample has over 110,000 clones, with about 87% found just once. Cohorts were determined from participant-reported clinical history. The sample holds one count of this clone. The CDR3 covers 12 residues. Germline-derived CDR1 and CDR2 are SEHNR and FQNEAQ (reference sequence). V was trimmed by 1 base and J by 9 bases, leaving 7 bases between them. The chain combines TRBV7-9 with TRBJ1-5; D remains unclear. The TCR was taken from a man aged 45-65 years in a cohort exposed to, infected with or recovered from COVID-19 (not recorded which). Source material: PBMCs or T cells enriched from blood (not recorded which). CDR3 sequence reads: CASSLVPGPQHF. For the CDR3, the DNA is TGTGCCAGCAGCTTAGTACCGGGGCCCCAGCATTTT.